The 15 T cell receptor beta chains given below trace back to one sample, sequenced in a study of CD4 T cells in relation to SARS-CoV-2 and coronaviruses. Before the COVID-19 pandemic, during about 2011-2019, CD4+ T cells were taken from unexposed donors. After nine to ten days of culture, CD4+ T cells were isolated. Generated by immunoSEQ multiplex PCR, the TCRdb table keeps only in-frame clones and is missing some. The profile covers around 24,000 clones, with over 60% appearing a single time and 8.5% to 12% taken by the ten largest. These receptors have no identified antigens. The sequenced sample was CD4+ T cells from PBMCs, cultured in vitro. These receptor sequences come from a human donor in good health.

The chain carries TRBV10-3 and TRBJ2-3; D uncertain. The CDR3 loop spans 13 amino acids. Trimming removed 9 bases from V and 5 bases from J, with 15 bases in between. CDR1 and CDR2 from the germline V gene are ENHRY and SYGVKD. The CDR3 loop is CAIGFESGDTQYF. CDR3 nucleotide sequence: TGTGCCATAGGGTTCGAGTCTGGAGATACGCAGTATTTT.

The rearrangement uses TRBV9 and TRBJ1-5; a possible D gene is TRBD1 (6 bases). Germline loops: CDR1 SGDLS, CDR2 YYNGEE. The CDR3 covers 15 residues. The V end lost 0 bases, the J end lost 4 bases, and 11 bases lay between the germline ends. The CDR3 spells CASSVGGQGNQPQHF. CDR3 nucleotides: TGTGCCAGCAGCGTAGGGGGGCAGGGGAATCAGCCCCAGCATTTT.

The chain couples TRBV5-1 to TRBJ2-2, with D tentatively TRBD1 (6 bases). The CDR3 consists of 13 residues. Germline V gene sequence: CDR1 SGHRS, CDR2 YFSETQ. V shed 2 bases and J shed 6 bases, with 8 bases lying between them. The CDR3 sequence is CASSFRGAGELFF. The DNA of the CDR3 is TGCGCCAGCAGCTTCAGGGGCGCCGGGGAGCTGTTTTTT.

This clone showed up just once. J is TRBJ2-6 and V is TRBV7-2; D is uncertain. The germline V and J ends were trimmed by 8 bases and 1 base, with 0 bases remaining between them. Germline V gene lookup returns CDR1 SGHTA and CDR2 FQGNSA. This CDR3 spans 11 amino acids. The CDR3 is CASSGANVLTF. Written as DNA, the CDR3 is TGTGCCAGCTCTGGGGCCAACGTCCTGACTTTC.

CDR3 residues: CASSPQGPWAPYGYTF. In DNA, the CDR3 is TGTGCCAGCAGCCCTCAGGGGCCTTGGGCCCCTTATGGCTACACCTTC. The chain is built from TRBV9 and TRBJ1-2, with D possibly TRBD1 on 6 matching bases. The CDR3 has 16 residues. The germline V and J ends were trimmed by 4 bases and 5 bases, with 21 bases remaining between them. Germline lookup yields CDR1 SGDLS and CDR2 YYNGEE.

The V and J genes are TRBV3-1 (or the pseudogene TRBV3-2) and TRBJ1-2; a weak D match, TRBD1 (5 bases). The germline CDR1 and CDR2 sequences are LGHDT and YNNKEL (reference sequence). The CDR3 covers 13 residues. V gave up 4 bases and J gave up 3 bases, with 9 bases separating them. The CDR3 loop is CASSPRGDYGYTF. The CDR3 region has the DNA TGTGCCAGCAGCCCTCGGGGGGACTATGGCTACACCTTC.

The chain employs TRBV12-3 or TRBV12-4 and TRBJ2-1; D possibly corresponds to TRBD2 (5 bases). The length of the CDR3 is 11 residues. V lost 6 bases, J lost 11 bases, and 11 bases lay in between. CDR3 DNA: TGTGCCAGCAGCACGTCGACTAAGCAGTTCTTC. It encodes CASSTSTKQFF.

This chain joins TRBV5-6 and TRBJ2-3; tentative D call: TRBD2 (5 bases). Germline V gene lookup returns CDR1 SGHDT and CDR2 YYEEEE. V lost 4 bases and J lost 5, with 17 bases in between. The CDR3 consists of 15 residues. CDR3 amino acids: CASSPRGLPRDTQYF. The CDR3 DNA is TGTGCCAGCAGCCCCCGCGGGCTGCCGAGAGATACGCAGTATTTT.

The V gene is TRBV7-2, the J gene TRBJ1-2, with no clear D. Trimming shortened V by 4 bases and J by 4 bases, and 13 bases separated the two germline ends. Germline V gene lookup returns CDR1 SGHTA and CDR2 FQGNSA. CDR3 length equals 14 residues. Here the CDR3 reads CASSYARELYGYTF. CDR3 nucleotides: TGTGCCAGCAGCTATGCACGGGAACTCTATGGCTACACCTTC.

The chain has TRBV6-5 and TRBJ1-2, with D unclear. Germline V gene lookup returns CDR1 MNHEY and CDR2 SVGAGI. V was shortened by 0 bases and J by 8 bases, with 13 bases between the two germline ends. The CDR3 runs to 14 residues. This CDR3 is CASSYSRAVGGYTF. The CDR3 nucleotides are TGTGCCAGCAGTTACTCGAGGGCGGTGGGGGGCTACACCTTC.

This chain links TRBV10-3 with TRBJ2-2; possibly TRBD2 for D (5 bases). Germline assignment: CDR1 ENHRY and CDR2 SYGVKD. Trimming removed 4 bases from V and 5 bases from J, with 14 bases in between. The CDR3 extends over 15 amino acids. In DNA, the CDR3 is TGTGCCATCAGTGGGACTCAAAAGGCGACCGGGGAGCTGTTTTTT. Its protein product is CAISGTQKATGELFF.

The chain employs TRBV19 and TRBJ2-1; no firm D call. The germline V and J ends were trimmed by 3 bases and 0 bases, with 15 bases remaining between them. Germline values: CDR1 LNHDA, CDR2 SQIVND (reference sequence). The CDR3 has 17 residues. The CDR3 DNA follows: TGTGCCAGTAGTATCGACCAGCGCCGAAGCTCCTACAATGAGCAGTTCTTC. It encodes CASSIDQRRSSYNEQFF.

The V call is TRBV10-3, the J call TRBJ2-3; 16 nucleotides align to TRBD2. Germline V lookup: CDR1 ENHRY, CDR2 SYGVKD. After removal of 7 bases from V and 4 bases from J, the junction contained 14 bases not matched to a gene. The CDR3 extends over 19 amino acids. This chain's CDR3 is CAINSGTSGGAGVSDTQYF. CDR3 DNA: TGTGCCATCAATTCCGGGACTAGCGGGGGGGCCGGGGTTTCAGATACGCAGTATTTT.

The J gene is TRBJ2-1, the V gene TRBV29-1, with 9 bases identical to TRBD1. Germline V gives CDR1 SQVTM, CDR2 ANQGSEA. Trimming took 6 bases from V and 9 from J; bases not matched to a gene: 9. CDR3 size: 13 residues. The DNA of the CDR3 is TGCAGCGTATTGGGACAGGGTGCCGGTGAGCAGTTCTTC. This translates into CSVLGQGAGEQFF.

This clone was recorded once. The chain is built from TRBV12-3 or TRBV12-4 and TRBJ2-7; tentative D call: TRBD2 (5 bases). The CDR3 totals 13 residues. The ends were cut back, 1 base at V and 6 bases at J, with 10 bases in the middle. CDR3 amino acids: CASSLVAGGEQYF. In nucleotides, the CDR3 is TGTGCCAGCAGTTTAGTTGCGGGCGGCGAGCAGTACTTC.